The entry below gives a single TCR beta chain sequence along with its context. The CDR3 covers 14 residues. Trimming took 2 bases from V and 6 from J; bases not matched to a gene: 3. CDR1 and CDR2 from the germline V gene are WNHNN and SYGVQD (reference sequence). Only in-frame clones appear in the TCRdb table, and some are missing; sequencing was by immunoSEQ multiplex PCR. The repertoire includes more than 500,000 clones, roughly 95% of them detected once, and under 0.065% sits in the top ten. The data were obtained in a study of shared clonotypes between healthy human individuals. The sample was naive CD4+ T cells sorted from blood. As for subset: CD45RA+ positively selected. The V and J genes are TRBV10-1 and TRBJ2-5; 10 bases agree with TRBD2. The source is a woman between 25 and 40 years old in good health. CDR3 nucleotides: TGCGCCAGCAGTGAGCTAGCGGGAGAAAAGACCCAGTACTTC. Its translation is CASSELAGEKTQYF.